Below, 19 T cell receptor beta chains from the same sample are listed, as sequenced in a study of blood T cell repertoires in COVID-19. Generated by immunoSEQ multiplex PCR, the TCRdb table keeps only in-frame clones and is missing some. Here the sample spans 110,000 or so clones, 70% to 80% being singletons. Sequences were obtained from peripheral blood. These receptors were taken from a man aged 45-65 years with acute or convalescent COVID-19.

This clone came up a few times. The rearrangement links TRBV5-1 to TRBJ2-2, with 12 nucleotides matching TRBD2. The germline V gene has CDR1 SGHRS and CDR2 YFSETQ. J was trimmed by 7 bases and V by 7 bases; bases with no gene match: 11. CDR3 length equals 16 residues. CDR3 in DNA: TGCGCCAGCGAGACTAGCGGGGGCAAACACGGCGGGGAGCTGTTTTTT. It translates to CASETSGGKHGGELFF.

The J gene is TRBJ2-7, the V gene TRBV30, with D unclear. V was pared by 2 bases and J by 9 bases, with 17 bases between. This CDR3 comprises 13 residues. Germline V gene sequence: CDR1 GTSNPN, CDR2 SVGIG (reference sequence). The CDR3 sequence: CAWSRRLELGQYF. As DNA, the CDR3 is TGTGCCTGGAGTCGGAGATTGGAGTTGGGGCAGTACTTC.

DNA for the CDR3: TGTGCCAGCAGCTACGGACTAGCGAATGAGCAGTTCTTC. Translated, it gives CASSYGLANEQFF. The chain carries TRBV7-3 and TRBJ2-1; 9 bases line up with TRBD2. V was pared by 4 bases and J by 7 bases, with 2 bases of the junction left unmatched. This CDR3 has 13 residues. The germline V gene has CDR1 SGHTA and CDR2 FQGTGA. Full variable domain (remainder filled in from reference TRBV7-3 and TRBJ2-1): GAGVSQTPSNKVTEKGKYVELRCDPISGHTALYWYRQSLGQGPEFLIYFQGTGAADDSGLPNDRFFAVRPEGSVSTLKIQRTERGDSAVYLCASSYGLANEQFFGPGTRLTVL.

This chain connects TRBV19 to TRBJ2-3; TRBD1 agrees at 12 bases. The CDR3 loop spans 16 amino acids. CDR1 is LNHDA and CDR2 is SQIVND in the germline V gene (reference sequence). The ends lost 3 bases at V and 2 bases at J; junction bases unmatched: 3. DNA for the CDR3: TGTGCCAGTAGTATGGGACAGGGGGCTTTCACAGATACGCAGTATTTT. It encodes CASSMGQGAFTDTQYF.

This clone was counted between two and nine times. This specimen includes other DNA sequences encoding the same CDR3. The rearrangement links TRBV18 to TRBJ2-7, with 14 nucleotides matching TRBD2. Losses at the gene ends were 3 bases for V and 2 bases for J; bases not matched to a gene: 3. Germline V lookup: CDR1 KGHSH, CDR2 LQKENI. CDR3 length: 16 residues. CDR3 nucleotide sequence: TGTGCCAGCTCACCCGGACTAGCGGGGGGAACCTACGAGCAGTACTTC. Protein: CASSPGLAGGTYEQYF.

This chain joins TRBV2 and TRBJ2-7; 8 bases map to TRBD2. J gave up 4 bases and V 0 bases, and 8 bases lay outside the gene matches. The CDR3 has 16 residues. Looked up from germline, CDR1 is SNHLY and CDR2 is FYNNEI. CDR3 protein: CASSEALQSGRYEQYF. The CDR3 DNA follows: TGTGCCAGCAGTGAAGCGCTTCAAAGCGGGAGATACGAGCAGTACTTC.

This CDR3 is CASSLGGTSYNEQFF. CDR3 DNA sequence: TGTGCCAGCAGCTTGGGAGGGACCTCCTACAATGAGCAGTTCTTC. This chain joins TRBV7-9 and TRBJ2-1, with 7 positions matching TRBD2. Germline assignment: CDR1 SEHNR and CDR2 FQNEAQ (reference sequence). The CDR3 has 15 residues. The V gene end was trimmed by 3 bases and the J gene end by 0 bases; junction bases not matched to a gene: 2. Variable domain in full (rest from reference TRBV7-9 and TRBJ2-1): DTGVSQNPRHKITKRGQNVTFRCDPISEHNRLYWYRQTLGQGPEFLTYFQNEAQLEKSRLLSDRFSAERPKGSFSTLEIQRTEQGDSAMYLCASSLGGTSYNEQFFGPGTRLTVL.

The CDR3 loop is CASSMRGSIGSYEQYF. CDR3 nucleotides: TGTGCCAGTAGTATGCGAGGCAGCATAGGCTCCTACGAGCAGTACTTC. The rearrangement links TRBV19 to TRBJ2-7; no reliable D call. The CDR3 is 16 residues long. The germline CDR1 and CDR2 sequences are LNHDA and SQIVND (reference sequence). V was trimmed by 3 bases and J by 0 bases, leaving 15 bases between them. The complete variable domain, with remaining parts taken from reference TRBV19 and TRBJ2-7, reads DGGITQSPKYLFRKEGQNVTLSCEQNLNHDAMYWYRQDPGQGLRLIYYSQIVNDFQKGDIAEGYSVSREKKESFPLTVTSAQKNPTAFYLCASSMRGSIGSYEQYFGPGTRLTVT.

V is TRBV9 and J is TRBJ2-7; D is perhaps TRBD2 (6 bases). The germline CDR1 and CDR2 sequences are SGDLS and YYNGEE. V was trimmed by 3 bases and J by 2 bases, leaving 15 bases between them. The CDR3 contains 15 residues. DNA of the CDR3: TGTGCCAGCAGCGAAAGCGGGCTTGGGGCCTACGAGCAGTACTTC. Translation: CASSESGLGAYEQYF.

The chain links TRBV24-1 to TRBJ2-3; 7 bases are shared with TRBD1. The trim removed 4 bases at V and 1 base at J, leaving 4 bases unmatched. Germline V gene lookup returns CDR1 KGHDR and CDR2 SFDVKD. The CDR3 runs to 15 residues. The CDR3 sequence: CATSEGTARTDTQYF. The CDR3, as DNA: TGTGCCACCAGTGAAGGGACAGCACGCACAGATACGCAGTATTTT.

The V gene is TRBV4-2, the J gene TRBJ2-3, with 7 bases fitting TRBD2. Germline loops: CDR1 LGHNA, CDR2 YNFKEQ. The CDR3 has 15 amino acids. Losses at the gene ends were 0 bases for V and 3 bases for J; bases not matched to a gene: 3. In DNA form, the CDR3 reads TGTGCCAGCAGCCAAGATAACGGGAGGACAGATACGCAGTATTTT. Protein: CASSQDNGRTDTQYF.

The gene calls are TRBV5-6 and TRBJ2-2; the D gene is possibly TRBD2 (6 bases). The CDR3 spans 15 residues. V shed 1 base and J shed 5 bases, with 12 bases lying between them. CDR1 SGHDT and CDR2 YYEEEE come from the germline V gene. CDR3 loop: CASSLYPGRTGELFF. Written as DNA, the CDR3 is TGTGCCAGCAGCTTGTATCCGGGGAGGACCGGGGAGCTGTTTTTT. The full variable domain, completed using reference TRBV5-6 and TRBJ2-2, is DAGVTQSPTHLIKTRGQQVTLRCSPKSGHDTVSWYQQALGQGPQFIFQYYEEEERQRGNFPDRFSGHQFPNYSSELNVNALLLGDSALYLCASSLYPGRTGELFFGEGSRLTVL.

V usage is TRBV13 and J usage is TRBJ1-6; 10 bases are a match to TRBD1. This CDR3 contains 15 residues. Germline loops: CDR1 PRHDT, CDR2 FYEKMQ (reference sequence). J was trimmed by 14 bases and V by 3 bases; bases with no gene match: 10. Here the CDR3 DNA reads TGTGCCAGCAGCTTGGGGGGGACAGGGGACCGAACCCTCCACTTT. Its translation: CASSLGGTGDRTLHF. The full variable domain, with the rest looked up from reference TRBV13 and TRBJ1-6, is AAGVIQSPRHLIKEKRETATLKCYPIPRHDTVYWYQQGPGQDPQFLISFYEKMQSDKGSIPDRFSAQQFSDYHSELNMSSLELGDSALYFCASSLGGTGDRTLHFGNGTRLTVT.

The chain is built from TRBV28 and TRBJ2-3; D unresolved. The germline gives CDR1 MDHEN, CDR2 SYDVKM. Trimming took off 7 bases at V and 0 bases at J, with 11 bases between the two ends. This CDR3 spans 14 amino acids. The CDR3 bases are TGTGCCAGCACCCTTAGCTCTAGCACAGATACGCAGTATTTT. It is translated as CASTLSSSTDTQYF.

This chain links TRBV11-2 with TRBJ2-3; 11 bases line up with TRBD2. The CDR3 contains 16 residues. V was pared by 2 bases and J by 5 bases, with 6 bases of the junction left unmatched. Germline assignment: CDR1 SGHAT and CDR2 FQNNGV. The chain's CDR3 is CASSLNLAGGGDTQYF. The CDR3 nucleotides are TGTGCCAGCAGCTTAAATCTAGCGGGGGGCGGAGATACGCAGTATTTT.

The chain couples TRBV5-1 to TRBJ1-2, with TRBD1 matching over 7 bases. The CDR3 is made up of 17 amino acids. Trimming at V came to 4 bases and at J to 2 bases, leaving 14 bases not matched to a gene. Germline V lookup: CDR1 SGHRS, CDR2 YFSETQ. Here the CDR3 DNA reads TGCGCCAGCAGCGGGAGCCCCGCGACAGGGATCAACTATGGCTACACCTTC. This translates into CASSGSPATGINYGYTF.

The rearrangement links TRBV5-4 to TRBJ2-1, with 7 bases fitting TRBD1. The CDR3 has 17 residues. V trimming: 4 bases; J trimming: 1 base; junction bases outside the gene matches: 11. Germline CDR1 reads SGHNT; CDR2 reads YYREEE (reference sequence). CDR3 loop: CASSLGVLRGSYNEQFF. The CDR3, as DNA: TGTGCCAGCAGCCTGGGGGTCCTCAGGGGGTCCTACAATGAGCAGTTCTTC.

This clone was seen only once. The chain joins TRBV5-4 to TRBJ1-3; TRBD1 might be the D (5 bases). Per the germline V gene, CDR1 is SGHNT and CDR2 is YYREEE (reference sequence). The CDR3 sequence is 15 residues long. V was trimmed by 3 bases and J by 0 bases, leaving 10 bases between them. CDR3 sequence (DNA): TGTGCCAGCAGCTCGGACACCCGCTCTGGAAACACCATATATTTT. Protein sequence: CASSSDTRSGNTIYF.

DNA of the CDR3: TGCAGTGCTAGTCCCCTCCCAGGCTTACAAGAAGAGACCCAGTACTTC. This gives the protein CSASPLPGLQEETQYF. The gene calls are TRBV20-1 and TRBJ2-5; D gene unclear. The CDR3 totals 16 residues. Germline assignment: CDR1 DFQATT and CDR2 SNEGSKA (reference sequence). Deletions cut 3 bases from V and 3 bases from J, with 20 bases between.